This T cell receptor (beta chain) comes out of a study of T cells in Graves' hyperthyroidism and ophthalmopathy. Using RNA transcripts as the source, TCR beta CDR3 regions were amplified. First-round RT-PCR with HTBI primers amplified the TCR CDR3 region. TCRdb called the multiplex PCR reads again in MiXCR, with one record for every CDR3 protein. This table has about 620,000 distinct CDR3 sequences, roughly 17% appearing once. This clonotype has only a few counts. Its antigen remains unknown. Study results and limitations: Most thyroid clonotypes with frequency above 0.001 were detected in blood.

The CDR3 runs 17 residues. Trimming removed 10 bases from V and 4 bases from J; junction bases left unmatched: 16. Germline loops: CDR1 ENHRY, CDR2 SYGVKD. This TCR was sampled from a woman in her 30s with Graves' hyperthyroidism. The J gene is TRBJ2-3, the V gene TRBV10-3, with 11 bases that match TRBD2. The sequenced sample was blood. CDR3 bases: TGTGCCACCCGGGGCCGTGGTAGCGGGAGGGAGGCAGATACGCAGTATTTT. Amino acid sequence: CATRGRGSGREADTQYF.